This record concerns one T cell receptor beta chain sequence. Its antigen is currently unknown. These data belong to a study of post-analysis software for immune sequencing data. General observations from the study: With F measure, samples from one preparation batch clustered together strongly. There was significantly lower normalized Chao1 diversity in multiple sclerosis patients than in controls.

TCR beta libraries were prepared from cDNA with unique molecular identifiers. MiXCR, run by TCRdb on the PCR reads, gives a single entry per CDR3 protein. Of some 700,000 distinct CDR3 sequences listed, approximately 59% are singletons. The TCR originated in a girl aged 2 to 10 with multiple sclerosis. The sample was blood.

The CDR3 here is CASSSRDWYSYNEQFF. CDR3 nucleotide sequence: TGTGCCAGCAGTTCCCGGGACTGGTACTCCTACAATGAGCAGTTCTTC. V is TRBV12-3 or TRBV12-4 and J is TRBJ2-1, with a weak D call TRBD2 (6 bases). V shed 4 bases and J shed 0 bases, with 13 bases lying between them. The CDR3 runs 16 residues.